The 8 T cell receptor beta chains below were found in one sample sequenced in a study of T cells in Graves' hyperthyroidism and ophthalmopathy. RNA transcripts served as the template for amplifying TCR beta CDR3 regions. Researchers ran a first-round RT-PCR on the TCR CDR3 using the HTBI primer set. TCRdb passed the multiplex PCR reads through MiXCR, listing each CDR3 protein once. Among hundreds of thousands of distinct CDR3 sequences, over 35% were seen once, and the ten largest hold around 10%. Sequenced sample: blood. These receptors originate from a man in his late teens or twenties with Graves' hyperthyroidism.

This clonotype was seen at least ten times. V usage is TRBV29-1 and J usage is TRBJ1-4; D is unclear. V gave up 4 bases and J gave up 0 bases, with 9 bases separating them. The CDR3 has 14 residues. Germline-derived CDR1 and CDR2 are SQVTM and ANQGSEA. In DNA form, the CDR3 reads TGCAGCGTTGCCAACAGTGCAACTAATGAAAAACTGTTTTTT. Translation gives CSVANSATNEKLFF.

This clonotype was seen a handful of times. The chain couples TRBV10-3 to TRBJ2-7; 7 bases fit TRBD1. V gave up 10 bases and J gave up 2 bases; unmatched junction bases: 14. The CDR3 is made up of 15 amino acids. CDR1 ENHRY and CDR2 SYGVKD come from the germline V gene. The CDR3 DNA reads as TGTGCCAGCAGCCCCGAGGGGGCGTCCGCCTACGAGCAGTACTTC. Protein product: CASSPEGASAYEQYF.

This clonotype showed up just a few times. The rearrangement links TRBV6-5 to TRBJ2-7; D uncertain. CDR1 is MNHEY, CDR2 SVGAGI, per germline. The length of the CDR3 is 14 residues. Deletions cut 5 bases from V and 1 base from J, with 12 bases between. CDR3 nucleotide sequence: TGTGCCAGCAGTGAAATCAGGCCTTCCTACGAGCAGTACTTC. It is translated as CASSEIRPSYEQYF.

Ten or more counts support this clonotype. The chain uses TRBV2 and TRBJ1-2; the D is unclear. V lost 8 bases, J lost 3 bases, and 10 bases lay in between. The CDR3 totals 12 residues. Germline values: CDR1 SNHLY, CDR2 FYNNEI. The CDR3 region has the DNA TGTGCCAGCGTTGGAACTGACTATGGCTACACCTTC. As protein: CASVGTDYGYTF.

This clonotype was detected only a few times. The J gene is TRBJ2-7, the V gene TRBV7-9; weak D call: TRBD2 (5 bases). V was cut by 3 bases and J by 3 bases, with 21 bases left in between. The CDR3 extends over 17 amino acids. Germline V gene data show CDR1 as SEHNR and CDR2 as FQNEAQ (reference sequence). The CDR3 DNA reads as TGTGCCAGCAGCTTGTCCCCCGTGAGGGTCGGGAACTACGAGCAGTACTTC. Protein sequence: CASSLSPVRVGNYEQYF.

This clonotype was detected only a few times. The CDR3 protein is CSPTEGPPTYEQYF. In nucleotides, the CDR3 is TGCAGCCCAACCGAGGGGCCCCCGACCTACGAGCAGTACTTC. The chain carries TRBV29-1 and TRBJ2-7, with D perhaps matching TRBD1 or TRBD2 (5 bases each). V shed 8 bases and J shed 2 bases, with 19 bases lying between them. The CDR3 has 14 amino acids. Germline CDR1 reads SQVTM; CDR2 reads ANQGSEA.

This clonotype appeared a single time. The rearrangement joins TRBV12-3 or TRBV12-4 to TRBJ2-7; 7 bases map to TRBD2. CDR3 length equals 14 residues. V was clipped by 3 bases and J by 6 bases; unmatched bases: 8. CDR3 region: CASSLTSYAGEQYF. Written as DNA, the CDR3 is TGTGCCAGCAGTTTGACTAGCTATGCGGGCGAGCAGTACTTC.

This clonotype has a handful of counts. This CDR3 reads CASRTGRSTGELFF. CDR3 DNA sequence: TGTGCCAGCAGAACGGGGCGAAGCACCGGGGAGCTGTTTTTT. This chain connects TRBV12-3 or TRBV12-4 to TRBJ2-2, with D perhaps TRBD1 or TRBD2 (5 bases each). This CDR3 contains 14 residues. Trimming removed 6 bases from V and 4 bases from J, with 12 bases in between.